This is a list of T cell receptor beta chains from one sample in a study of blood T cell repertoires in COVID-19. The repertoire was sequenced with immunoSEQ multiplex PCR; TCRdb's copy has only in-frame clones and lacks some. The sample lists about 200,000 clones; around nine tenths were seen once. Sequencing was performed on peripheral blood. The receptors derive from a man aged 60 to 75 with acute or convalescent COVID-19. CDR3s include the opening cysteine and the closing phenylalanine or tryptophan. The order of the fields is clone size, V gene, D gene, J gene, CDR3 DNA, CDR3 protein. A D gene is named only where the DNA matches it firmly. Size values are once, few and many counts, or a class for expanded clones, and some rows have none.

abundance: few; v_gene: TRBV9; d_gene: TRBD1; j_gene: TRBJ1-5; CDR3nt: TGTGCCAGCAGCGCACAGGGGGCGAAGGGGCAGCCCCAGCATTTT; CDR3aa: CASSAQGAKGQPQHF
abundance: .; v_gene: TRBV5-1; d_gene: TRBD1; j_gene: TRBJ1-2; CDR3nt: TGCGCCAGCAGCTCTTCAGCAGGGGGCAGGAACTATGGCTACACCTTC; CDR3aa: CASSSSAGGRNYGYTF
abundance: .; v_gene: TRBV5-1; d_gene: .; j_gene: TRBJ1-5; CDR3nt: TGCGCCAGCAGCGCCCAAGGAGCTGGTCAGCCCCAGCATTTT; CDR3aa: CASSAQGAGQPQHF
abundance: .; v_gene: TRBV5-4; d_gene: .; j_gene: TRBJ1-2; CDR3nt: TGTGCCAGCAGCTTCTCAGGGCGAACTAACTATGGCTACACCTTC; CDR3aa: CASSFSGRTNYGYTF
abundance: .; v_gene: TRBV9; d_gene: TRBD2; j_gene: TRBJ2-7; CDR3nt: TGTGCCAGCAGCGTAGCTGGGACTAGTTCCTACGAGCAGTACTTC; CDR3aa: CASSVAGTSSYEQYF
abundance: .; v_gene: TRBV7-2; d_gene: .; j_gene: TRBJ1-6; CDR3nt: TGTGCCATCCCCCAAGTCGGGTTGGAATCACCCCTCCACTTT; CDR3aa: CAIPQVGLESPLHF
abundance: .; v_gene: TRBV7-3; d_gene: TRBD2; j_gene: TRBJ2-1; CDR3nt: TGTGCCAGCAGCTTAAGAGCGGGGGCGCCCAATGAGCAGTTCTTC; CDR3aa: CASSLRAGAPNEQFF
abundance: .; v_gene: TRBV5-5; d_gene: .; j_gene: TRBJ1-2; CDR3nt: TGTGCCAGCAGCCCCCCCCGGGGGATTACCTATGGCTATGGCTACACCTTC; CDR3aa: CASSPPRGITYGYGYTF
abundance: .; v_gene: TRBV6-5; d_gene: TRBD1; j_gene: TRBJ1-1; CDR3nt: TGTGCCAGCCTCCAGGGGGCAGTGAACACTGAAGCTTTCTTT; CDR3aa: CASLQGAVNTEAFF
abundance: .; v_gene: TRBV2; d_gene: .; j_gene: TRBJ1-5; CDR3nt: TGTGCCAGCAGTGAATCGGGGGGCAAAGGCAATCAGCCCCAGCATTTT; CDR3aa: CASSESGGKGNQPQHF
abundance: once; v_gene: TRBV6-4; d_gene: .; j_gene: TRBJ2-5; CDR3nt: TGTGCCAGCAGTGACTCGGCAGGGGCCGGGGAGACCCAGTACTTC; CDR3aa: CASSDSAGAGETQYF
abundance: .; v_gene: TRBV5-4; d_gene: .; j_gene: TRBJ2-7; CDR3nt: TGTGCCAGCAGCTTGGCTGGCACCTACGAGCAGTACTTC; CDR3aa: CASSLAGTYEQYF
abundance: .; v_gene: TRBV7-3; d_gene: TRBD2; j_gene: TRBJ2-5; CDR3nt: TGTGCCAGCAGCTCCTTCGGCGGGGGGGCCTTAGAGACCCAGTACTTC; CDR3aa: CASSSFGGGALETQYF
abundance: .; v_gene: TRBV15; d_gene: .; j_gene: TRBJ1-2; CDR3nt: TGTGCCACCAGCAGAGAGGGGACCAGGGGTGGCTACACCTTC; CDR3aa: CATSREGTRGGYTF
abundance: .; v_gene: TRBV19; d_gene: TRBD1; j_gene: TRBJ2-7; CDR3nt: TGTGCCAGTAAAGCCGGGACAGGGATCTACGAGCAGTACTTC; CDR3aa: CASKAGTGIYEQYF
abundance: once; v_gene: TRBV7-9; d_gene: TRBD1; j_gene: TRBJ1-1; CDR3nt: TGTGCCAGCAGCCGAGGGACAGGCGACACTGAAGCTTTCTTT; CDR3aa: CASSRGTGDTEAFF
abundance: .; v_gene: TRBV4-1; d_gene: TRBD2; j_gene: TRBJ2-7; CDR3nt: TGCGCCAGCAGCCAAGAAGTTGTGGGACTAGGTAGGATCTACGAGCAGTACTTC; CDR3aa: CASSQEVVGLGRIYEQYF
abundance: .; v_gene: TRBV6-2/TRBV6-3; d_gene: .; j_gene: TRBJ2-3; CDR3nt: TGTGCCAGCAGTTACTCTCTTCCGTACACAGATACGCAGTATTTT; CDR3aa: CASSYSLPYTDTQYF
abundance: once; v_gene: TRBV5-6; d_gene: TRBD1; j_gene: TRBJ2-5; CDR3nt: TGTGCCAGCAGCGACGTGGGGACAGGGGGTCTAGAGACCCAGTACTTC; CDR3aa: CASSDVGTGGLETQYF
abundance: .; v_gene: TRBV7-3; d_gene: TRBD1; j_gene: TRBJ2-5; CDR3nt: TGTGCCAGCAGCCCCGGGACAGGGGTCGTGGAGACCCAGTACTTC; CDR3aa: CASSPGTGVVETQYF
abundance: .; v_gene: TRBV30; d_gene: TRBD1; j_gene: TRBJ1-5; CDR3nt: TGTGCCTGCACAGGGGGGTCCAATCAGCCCCAGCATTTT; CDR3aa: CACTGGSNQPQHF
abundance: .; v_gene: TRBV5-5; d_gene: .; j_gene: TRBJ2-7; CDR3nt: TGTGCCAGCAGCGGGGGCCGGTCCTACGAGCAGTACTTC; CDR3aa: CASSGGRSYEQYF
abundance: .; v_gene: TRBV19; d_gene: .; j_gene: TRBJ2-5; CDR3nt: TGTGCCAGTAGCCCCGGGAATCAAGAGACCCAGTACTTC; CDR3aa: CASSPGNQETQYF
abundance: .; v_gene: TRBV20-1; d_gene: TRBD1; j_gene: TRBJ1-1; CDR3nt: TGCAGTGCTAGTCAGGGGGCAAACACTGAAGCTTTCTTT; CDR3aa: CSASQGANTEAFF